This T cell receptor (beta chain) was identified in a study of blood T cell repertoires in COVID-19. Looked up from germline, CDR1 is SQVTM and CDR2 is ANQGSEA. Trimming took 6 bases from V and 2 from J, leaving 7 bases between them. The CDR3 length is 11 residues. Authors' methods: Reference gene primers were amplified, and this amplification served to estimate nucleated cell counts. TCRdb's table, derived via immunoSEQ multiplex PCR, lists solely in-frame clones and lacks some. D and trimming come from the DNA, and the V and J calls and clone size come from that table. Here the sample spans over 200,000 clones, around 86% being singletons.

The rearrangement links TRBV29-1 to TRBJ1-2; unclear D gene. The TCR sequence derives from a man aged 50 or older with COVID-19, enrolled during active disease. The source material was peripheral blood. The CDR3 reads CSVHENYGYTF. The DNA for the CDR3 is TGCAGCGTACACGAAAACTATGGCTACACCTTC.